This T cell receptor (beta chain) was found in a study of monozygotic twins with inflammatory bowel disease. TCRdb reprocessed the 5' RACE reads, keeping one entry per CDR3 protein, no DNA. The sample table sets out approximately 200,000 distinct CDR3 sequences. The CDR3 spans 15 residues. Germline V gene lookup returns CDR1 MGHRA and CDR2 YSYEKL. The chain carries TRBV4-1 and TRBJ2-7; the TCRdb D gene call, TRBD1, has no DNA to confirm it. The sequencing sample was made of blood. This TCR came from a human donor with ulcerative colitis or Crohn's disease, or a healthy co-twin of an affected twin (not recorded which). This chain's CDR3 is CASSQGTASHYEQYF.